This entry features one T cell receptor (beta chain) sequence. Germline assignment: CDR1 SGHTA and CDR2 FQGNSA. V lost 3 bases to trimming and J lost 0 bases; unmatched junction nucleotides: 5. This CDR3 has 16 residues. The data were taken from a study of cytomegalovirus exposure and HLA in healthy donors. PCR employed 60 Vbeta and 13 Jbeta primers. Sequencing was performed with immunoSEQ multiplex PCR; in TCRdb, only in-frame clones are kept and a portion is missing. The sample contains some 150,000 clones, around a tenth of which appear only once. This chain joins TRBV7-2 and TRBJ2-1; 7 nucleotides line up with TRBD2. This receptor was identified in a male donor in good health and CMV-seronegative. Sequenced input: PBMCs. The CDR3 sequence is CASSFRRGSSYNEQFF. In DNA form, the CDR3 reads TGTGCCAGCAGCTTTCGTCGCGGGAGCTCCTACAATGAGCAGTTCTTC. Full variable domain (missing parts from reference TRBV7-2 and TRBJ2-1): GAGVSQSPSNKVTEKGKDVELRCDPISGHTALYWYRQSLGQGLEFLIYFQGNSAPDKSGLPSDRFSAERTGGSVSTLTIQRTQQEDSAVYLCASSFRRGSSYNEQFFGPGTRLTVL.